This T cell receptor (beta chain) stems from a study of CD8 T cells in Susac syndrome (dated by TCRdb to between 2017 and 2020). As for the study more broadly: Repertoire sequencing was used to test whether CD8+ T cell activation and differentiation in Susac syndrome was antigen driven. The study compared CD8+ T cell repertoire clonality among roughly eleven healthy donors, roughly 14 Susac syndrome patients and fewer than 19 multiple sclerosis patients. Overall results and qualifications from the work: The number of individuals in the TCR sequencing and HLA analysis was recognized as being relatively small.

The germline V gene specifies SQVTM as CDR1 and ANQGSEA as CDR2. V drops 3 bases and J drops 6 bases, leaving 12 bases in between. The CDR3 has 12 amino acids, counting the end cysteine and phenylalanine. Of the read, only the CDR3 DNA is kept; its 36 bases are in frame from base 1. Peripheral blood CD8+ and CD4+ T cells from healthy donors, Susac syndrome patients and multiple sclerosis patients were profiled using high-throughput TCR beta sequencing. Multiple sclerosis controls were treatment-naive patients with stable or active relapsing-remitting disease fulfilling revised McDonald criteria. Bulk CD8+ and CD4+ T cells were purified by magnetic negative isolation, while CD8+ TEMRA cells were enriched using FACS. Blood was collected in EDTA tubes and processed within 24 hours, with PBMCs isolated through density gradient centrifugation. PBMCs intended for TCR sequencing were cryopreserved in liquid nitrogen and thawed later in a water bath at 37 degrees C. Purity of sorted or isolated CD4+, CD8+ and CD8+ TEMRA cells was at least 90%.

RNA was extracted using the RNeasy kit, and roughly 0.45 to 1 microgram was reverse transcribed with random hexamers. The immunoSEQ multiplex PCR assay, covering 54 Vbeta and 13 Jbeta segments, was used to amplify TCR beta CDR3 regions. PCR amplification bias was corrected by using a synthetic template baseline for primer optimization and computational correction. For the original study's pipeline: Reads were assigned to V, D and J genes according to IMGT and analyzed in immunoSEQ Analyzer, with only productive sequences retained. Clonality was computed as one minus Shannon entropy normalized by log2 of the number of productive unique sequences. For each patient and control, public and private clones were evaluated among the 100 most prevalent clones. Susac-specific clones were defined as absent from healthy and MS cohorts, 850 to 1,300 published viral clones and other ImmuneACCESS disease sequences. TCRdb trimmed public reads at Q25 via fastp, called clones via MiXCR and kept in-frame beta chains. Every CDR3 protein is listed once, alongside the most common genes and DNA of its rows. TCRdb assigned the V and J calls; the authors' analysis was not used. The sample profile shows a few hundred thousand distinct CDR3 sequences; approximately 90% of them were found once. The ten largest clones represent about 0.17% of the sample.

In regard to this clonotype: The specificity of this receptor is unknown. No much larger clone is present one base from it, and per-base qualities are unavailable.

This clonotype originated in a human donor with multiple sclerosis. The receptor chain draws on TRBV29-1 and TRBJ2-7; the D gene cannot be named for sure. Sequencing was carried out using CD8+ T cells from PBMCs. The nucleotides read TGCAGCGTTGACACTGGAAATGTCGAGCAGTACTTC. This translates into CSVDTGNVEQYF.